Below, 8 T cell receptor beta chains from the same sample are listed, as sequenced in a study of T-cell memory formation after mild COVID-19. TCRdb fed the 5' RACE reads into MiXCR, producing one record per CDR3 protein. Here the sample spans some 350,000 distinct CDR3 sequences, over 10% being singletons. The sample taken for sequencing was PBMCs or a T cell subset sorted from them (not recorded which). The receptors come from a man aged 18 to 29 who had mild COVID-19 (a few samples of this study predate the infection). Cell type and time point are not known.

This clonotype was observed a handful of times. The rearrangement joins TRBV25-1 to TRBJ2-5; 8 nucleotides align to TRBD1. Germline loops: CDR1 MGHDK, CDR2 SYGVNS. This CDR3 has 12 amino acids. J was trimmed by 5 bases and V by 9 bases; bases with no gene match: 5. The CDR3 sequence is CASRTGMETQYF. CDR3 DNA: TGTGCCAGTAGGACAGGGATGGAGACCCAGTACTTC.

Notes on this clonotype: No DNA is shown, since the ends of the CDR3 on it are uncertain; the CDR3 is the one TCRdb lists. The rearrangement links TRBV12-3 or TRBV12-4 to TRBJ2-7; the DNA was not compared with TRBD1, the D call given in the table. The CDR3 has 14 residues if both end residues are counted. The CDR3 sequence is CASSFGAGIHEQYF.

The V gene is TRBV6-2 or TRBV6-3, the J gene TRBJ2-3; either TRBD1 or TRBD2 may supply D (5 bases each). Germline-derived CDR1 and CDR2 are MNHEY and SVGEGT. Trimming stripped 7 bases from V and 6 bases from J, with 14 bases between. This CDR3 spans 13 amino acids. CDR3 nucleotide sequence: TGTGCCAGCACCGGGACGGCCGCGGATACGCAGTATTTT. Residues: CASTGTAADTQYF.

The chain links TRBV5-1 to TRBJ1-4; tentative D call: TRBD1 (5 bases). With 0 bases removed from V and 8 bases from J, the gap between germline ends came to 8 bases. Germline lookup yields CDR1 SGHRS and CDR2 YFSETQ. The CDR3 is made up of 13 amino acids. The CDR3 DNA sequence: TGCGCCAGCAGCTTGGAGGACAAAGAAAAACTGTTTTTT. It translates to CASSLEDKEKLFF.

The chain is built from TRBV29-1 and TRBJ2-3; D remains unclear. CDR3 length equals 12 residues. Trimming took 0 bases from V and 6 from J, leaving 7 bases between them. The germline V gene encodes CDR1 SQVTM and CDR2 ANQGSEA. In DNA, the CDR3 is TGCAGCGTTGAAGATTGGGCTGATACGCAGTATTTT. Translating gives CSVEDWADTQYF.

The chain has TRBV6-1 and TRBJ2-3; D remains unclear. This CDR3 contains 14 residues. The V gene lost 8 bases and the J gene lost 4 bases, with 16 bases spanning the gap. The germline CDR1 and CDR2 sequences are MNHNS and SASEGT. DNA of the CDR3: TGTGCCAGCTTACCGGGCCTGCATTCAGATACGCAGTATTTT. Translating it yields CASLPGLHSDTQYF.

The chain uses TRBV27 and TRBJ2-1; 9 bases are shared with TRBD2. The V and J ends lost 3 bases and 9 bases, in that order; junction bases with no gene match: 6. Germline CDR1 MNHEY, CDR2 SMNVEV (reference sequence). The CDR3 totals 14 residues. CDR3 amino acids: CASSLVAGVVEQFF. The DNA for the CDR3 is TGTGCCAGCAGTTTGGTAGCGGGGGTGGTTGAGCAGTTCTTC.

J is TRBJ1-3 and V is TRBV11-2; D uncertain. V was clipped by 2 bases and J by 3 bases, with 14 bases between them. Germline CDR1 is SGHAT and CDR2 is FQNNGV. This CDR3 is 16 amino acids long. CDR3 in amino acids: CASSLKDTFDGNTIYF. The CDR3 coding sequence is TGTGCCAGCAGCTTAAAGGATACCTTTGATGGAAACACCATATATTTT.